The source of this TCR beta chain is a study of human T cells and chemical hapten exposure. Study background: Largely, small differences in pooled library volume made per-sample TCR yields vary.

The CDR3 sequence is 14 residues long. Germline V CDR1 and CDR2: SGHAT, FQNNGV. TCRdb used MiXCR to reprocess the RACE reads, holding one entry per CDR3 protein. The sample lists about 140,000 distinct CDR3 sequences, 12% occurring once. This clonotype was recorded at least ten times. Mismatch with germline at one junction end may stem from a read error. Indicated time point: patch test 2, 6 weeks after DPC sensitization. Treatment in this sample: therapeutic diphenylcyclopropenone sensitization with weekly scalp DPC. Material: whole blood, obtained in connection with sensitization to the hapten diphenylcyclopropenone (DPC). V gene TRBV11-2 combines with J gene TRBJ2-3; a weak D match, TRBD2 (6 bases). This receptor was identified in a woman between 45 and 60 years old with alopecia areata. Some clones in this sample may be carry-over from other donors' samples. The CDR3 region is CASTLAASTDTQYF. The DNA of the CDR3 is TGTGCCAGCACCTTAGCGGCCAGCACAGATACGCAGTATTTT.